Below, 24 T cell receptor beta chains from the same sample are listed, as sequenced in a study of long-term antiretroviral therapy in people with HIV. It was version v3.0 of the immunoSEQ assay that was run at survey level. Some clones are missing from TCRdb's copy, which holds only in-frame ones; the method was immunoSEQ multiplex PCR. Of under 20,000 clones in the sample, 65% to 85% are singletons; the top ten hold roughly 4.5%. Source: unsorted PBMCs, taken 0.1 years before starting antiretroviral therapy. The receptor source for this set is a man between 18 and 35 years old with HIV.

The chain carries TRBV9 and TRBJ2-1, with 10 bases identical to TRBD2. Germline CDR1 reads SGDLS; CDR2 reads YYNGEE. This CDR3 is 15 amino acids long. V was clipped by 0 bases and J by 7 bases; unmatched bases: 4. The CDR3 sequence is CASSVGPAGGNEQFF. CDR3 sequence (DNA): TGTGCCAGCAGCGTAGGCCCAGCGGGGGGGAATGAGCAGTTCTTC.

The V gene is TRBV4-1, the J gene TRBJ1-1, with D uncertain. This CDR3 comprises 15 residues. V was pared by 4 bases and J by 0 bases, with 12 bases between. Germline assignment: CDR1 MGHRA and CDR2 YSYEKL. CDR3 nucleotide sequence: TGCGCCAGCAGCCTGCCCGGGGATCTGAACACTGAAGCTTTCTTT. It is translated as CASSLPGDLNTEAFF.

This chain links TRBV2 with TRBJ2-7; perhaps TRBD2 as D (5 bases). The germline gives CDR1 SNHLY, CDR2 FYNNEI. This CDR3 region has 12 residues. V was trimmed by 8 bases and J by 2 bases, leaving 10 bases between them. CDR3 nucleotides: TGTGCCAGCGGAGGTGGGGCCTACGAGCAGTACTTC. It encodes CASGGGAYEQYF.

Concerning this clone itself: Compared with germline, one end of the junction differs, possibly owing to a read error. The chain joins TRBV5-3 to TRBJ2-7; D remains ambiguous. TRBV5-3 is an open reading frame whose function is uncertain. The CDR3 is 14 amino acids. Here the CDR3 reads CASSLDPASYEQYF. Here the CDR3 DNA reads TGTGCCAGCAGCTTGGATCCTGCATCCTACGAGCAGTACTTC.

The chain is built from TRBV4-2 and TRBJ2-7; 7 bases agree with TRBD2. V was pared by 1 base and J by 3 bases, with 6 bases of the junction left unmatched. The CDR3 is 15 amino acids. From germline, CDR1 is LGHNA and CDR2 YNFKEQ. The CDR3 reads CASSQGRGVIYEQYF. Here the CDR3 DNA reads TGTGCCAGCAGCCAAGGACGGGGGGTCATCTACGAGCAGTACTTC.

This chain links TRBV19 with TRBJ1-4; a weak D match, TRBD1 (5 bases). Trimming left V 8 bases short and J 8 bases short, with 9 bases between. The CDR3 extends over 11 amino acids. Per germline, CDR1 LNHDA and CDR2 SQIVND (reference sequence). DNA of the CDR3: TGTGCCAGTGTGGAGGGGGAAAAACTGTTTTTT. Translation: CASVEGEKLFF.

This chain joins TRBV5-6 and TRBJ2-7; D possibly uses TRBD1 or TRBD2 (6 bases each). This CDR3 is 13 amino acids long. Trimming shortened V by 1 base and J by 7 bases, and 12 bases separated the two germline ends. In germline, CDR1 is SGHDT, CDR2 YYEEEE. The CDR3 reads CASSLKGGREQYF. The CDR3 nucleotides are TGTGCCAGCAGCTTGAAGGGGGGTCGGGAGCAGTACTTC.

This clone was detected once. This chain uses TRBV27 with TRBJ1-5, with TRBD1 identical over 7 bases. Germline V gene lookup returns CDR1 MNHEY and CDR2 SMNVEV (reference sequence). Trimming at V came to 4 bases and at J to 7 bases, leaving 4 bases not matched to a gene. This CDR3 region has 13 residues. The CDR3 nucleotides are TGTGCCAGCAGTTATGACAGGGAGCAGCCCCAGCATTTT. It translates to CASSYDREQPQHF.

V usage is TRBV5-1 and J usage is TRBJ1-2; the D gene is possibly TRBD1 (6 bases). V was clipped by 0 bases and J by 4 bases, with 19 bases between them. Germline V gene data show CDR1 as SGHRS and CDR2 as YFSETQ. This CDR3 contains 17 residues. Here the CDR3 reads CASSLDSGGARAYGYTF. CDR3 in DNA: TGCGCCAGCAGCTTGGATTCCGGGGGCGCCCGGGCCTATGGCTACACCTTC.

This clone was counted only a few times. CDR3 protein: CASSEYLTNYEQYF. The CDR3 DNA reads TGCGCCAGCAGTGAGTATTTGACCAACTACGAGCAGTACTTC. This chain joins TRBV10-2 and TRBJ2-7; D not resolved. Per the germline V gene, CDR1 is WSHSY and CDR2 is SAAADI. This CDR3 contains 14 residues. Trimming took 1 base from V and 3 from J, leaving 10 bases between them.

This chain connects TRBV14 to TRBJ1-6; weak D call: TRBD1 (5 bases). The germline V gene encodes CDR1 SGHDN and CDR2 FVKESK. Trimming cost V 6 bases and J 9 bases, with 9 bases left between them. The CDR3 is 12 residues long. The CDR3 is CASRGLGSPLHF. DNA for the CDR3: TGTGCCAGCAGGGGGCTCGGTTCACCCCTCCACTTT.

Only a few counts were recorded for this clone. V usage is TRBV7-3 and J usage is TRBJ2-5; D gene uncertain. Germline V lookup: CDR1 SGHTA, CDR2 FQGTGA. CDR3 length equals 14 residues. Trimming took off 5 bases at V and 2 bases at J, with 12 bases between the two ends. The CDR3 loop is CASSLRRVQETQYF. The CDR3 DNA sequence: TGTGCCAGCAGCCTGAGACGCGTGCAAGAGACCCAGTACTTC.

V usage is TRBV28 and J usage is TRBJ2-1, with TRBD2 matching over 12 bases. The length of the CDR3 is 17 residues. Germline CDR1 is MDHEN and CDR2 is SYDVKM. J was trimmed by 7 bases and V by 5 bases; bases with no gene match: 12. CDR3 region: CASSTTSGSYLSNEQFF. CDR3 DNA sequence: TGTGCCAGCAGTACGACTAGCGGGAGTTATTTGAGTAATGAGCAGTTCTTC.

The CDR3 coding sequence is TGTGCCATCAGTGAGTCAGCTGGGTCAACCTACGAGCAGTACTTC. Protein product: CAISESAGSTYEQYF. The rearrangement uses TRBV10-3 and TRBJ2-7; D call uncertain. Germline CDR1 is ENHRY and CDR2 is SYGVKD. CDR3 length: 15 amino acids. V was shortened by 0 bases and J by 2 bases, with 11 bases between the two germline ends.

The gene calls are TRBV5-4 and TRBJ1-4, with D possibly matching TRBD1 (5 bases). The CDR3 contains 17 residues. CDR1 and CDR2 from the germline V gene are SGHNT and YYREEE (reference sequence). V was trimmed by 0 bases and J by 0 bases, leaving 12 bases between them. CDR3 DNA: TGTGCCAGCAGCTTGGGACCCGACAGCGCAACTAATGAAAAACTGTTTTTT. Its translation is CASSLGPDSATNEKLFF.

The chain uses TRBV6-5 and TRBJ1-2; unclear D gene. The germline CDR1 and CDR2 sequences are MNHEY and SVGAGI. V was pared by 2 bases and J by 8 bases, with 15 bases between. This CDR3 has 14 residues. DNA of the CDR3: TGTGCCAGCAGTTACAGAGGCTGGGATCGCGGCTACACCTTC. Amino acids: CASSYRGWDRGYTF.

V and J are TRBV5-1 and TRBJ1-1, with D unresolved. CDR1 is SGHRS, CDR2 YFSETQ, per germline. This CDR3 contains 14 residues. Trimming left V 0 bases short and J 0 bases short, with 6 bases between. The CDR3 spells CASSLGRLNTEAFF. As DNA, the CDR3 is TGCGCCAGCAGCTTGGGAAGATTGAACACTGAAGCTTTCTTT.

This clone was observed once. The CDR3 DNA follows: TGTGCCAGCTCACCCTCTCTGGAGAGCCACGAGCAGTACTTC. It yields the protein CASSPSLESHEQYF. The gene calls are TRBV18 and TRBJ2-7; D remains unclear. The CDR3 has 14 residues. In germline, CDR1 is KGHSH, CDR2 LQKENI. Trimming pared 3 bases from V and 5 bases from J, leaving 14 bases between. Using reference TRBV18 and TRBJ2-7 for the parts outside the CDR3, the full variable domain is NAGVMQNPRHLVRRRGQEARLRCSPMKGHSHVYWYRQLPEEGLKFMVYLQKENIIDESGMPKERFSAEFPKEGPSILRIQQVVRGDSAAYFCASSPSLESHEQYFGPGTRLTVT.

This clone was recorded only once. This rearrangement joins TRBV6-6 to TRBJ2-3; D gene ambiguous. The germline CDR1 and CDR2 sequences are MNHNY and SVGAGI (reference sequence). The CDR3 spans 11 residues. V lost 6 bases and J lost 3, with 4 bases in between. CDR3 sequence: CASRFTDTQYF. The CDR3 bases are TGTGCCAGCAGATTTACAGATACGCAGTATTTT.

This chain links TRBV7-3 with TRBJ2-1; D is undetermined. V was clipped by 0 bases and J by 6 bases, with 15 bases between them. The CDR3 contains 16 residues. Germline CDR1 reads SGHTA; CDR2 reads FQGTGA. In DNA form, the CDR3 reads TGTGCCAGCAGCTTAACCGCCGGACGGAGCCCCAATGAGCAGTTCTTC. The encoded protein is CASSLTAGRSPNEQFF.

The genes are TRBV19 and TRBJ2-1; the D gene is possibly TRBD1 (6 bases). There are 15 residues in the CDR3. Germline values: CDR1 LNHDA, CDR2 SQIVND (reference sequence). Trimming cost V 8 bases and J 10 bases, with 24 bases left between them. CDR3 sequence reads: CASVLGASSVKEQFF. In DNA form, the CDR3 reads TGTGCCAGTGTCCTGGGGGCTAGCTCGGTCAAGGAGCAGTTCTTC.

J is TRBJ2-1 and V is TRBV9; TRBD1 might be the D (5 bases). From germline, CDR1 is SGDLS and CDR2 YYNGEE. The CDR3 length is 13 residues. The ends were cut back, 0 bases at V and 9 bases at J, with 10 bases in the middle. In DNA, the CDR3 is TGTGCCAGCAGCGTAGAGGGGTCCGGTGAGCAGTTCTTC. It codes for CASSVEGSGEQFF.

The chain carries TRBV4-1 and TRBJ2-7; D remains ambiguous. CDR1 and CDR2 from the germline V gene are MGHRA and YSYEKL. Trimming removed 4 bases from V and 4 bases from J, with 14 bases in between. The CDR3 spans 14 residues. The CDR3 protein is CASSPPGLGYEQYF. The CDR3 DNA reads as TGCGCCAGCAGCCCCCCTGGGCTGGGGTACGAGCAGTACTTC.

The J gene is TRBJ2-5, the V gene TRBV6-6; a weak D match, TRBD1 (5 bases). The CDR3 is 13 amino acids. Per the germline V gene, CDR1 is MNHNY and CDR2 is SVGAGI (reference sequence). Trimming cost V 7 bases and J 5 bases, with 14 bases left between them. CDR3 in DNA: TGTGCCAGCAACCGGCCAGGGCAGGAGACCCAGTACTTC. This sequence encodes CASNRPGQETQYF.